The T cell receptor beta chain described here comes from a study of blood T cells in healthy people across ages. General study findings and limits: Calculation of diversity from one million T cells yielded estimates considered to be underestimates. With naive T cell percentage, TCR beta diversity showed a strong correlation.

In the case of this clonotype: The target antigen is unknown.

A J-beta primer mix and a sample-barcoded 5' primer were used in a second PCR of roughly 6 to 12 cycles. Each CDR3 protein gets one entry after TCRdb re-called the 5' RACE reads with MiXCR. The sample records just over 1 million distinct CDR3 sequences, 45% being singletons. The CDR3 is 13 residues long. The V gene lost 6 bases and the J gene lost 1 base, with 11 bases spanning the gap. CDR1 is SQVTM, CDR2 ANQGSEA, per germline. At least 7 million PBMCs were isolated per sample. Total RNA, at least 5.5 micrograms per sample, came from PBMCs. Sequencing was carried out using blood. This receptor was obtained from an older woman in good health. The chain has TRBV29-1 and TRBJ2-3; possible D gene TRBD1, 5 bases. The CDR3 DNA reads as TGCAGCGTGGGGCCAGATGGCACAGATACGCAGTATTTT. This translates into CSVGPDGTDTQYF.